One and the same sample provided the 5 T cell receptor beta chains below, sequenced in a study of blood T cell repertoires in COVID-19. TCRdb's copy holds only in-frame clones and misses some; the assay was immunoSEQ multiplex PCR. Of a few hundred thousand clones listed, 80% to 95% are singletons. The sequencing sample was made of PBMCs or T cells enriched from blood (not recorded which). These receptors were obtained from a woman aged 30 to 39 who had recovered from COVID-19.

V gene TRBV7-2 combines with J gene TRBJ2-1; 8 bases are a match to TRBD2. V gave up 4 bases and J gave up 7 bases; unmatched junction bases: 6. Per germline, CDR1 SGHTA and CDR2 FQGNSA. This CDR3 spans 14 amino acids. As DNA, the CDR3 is TGTGCCAGCAGCTCTCAGCGGGAGTGGAATGAGCAGTTCTTC. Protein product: CASSSQREWNEQFF.

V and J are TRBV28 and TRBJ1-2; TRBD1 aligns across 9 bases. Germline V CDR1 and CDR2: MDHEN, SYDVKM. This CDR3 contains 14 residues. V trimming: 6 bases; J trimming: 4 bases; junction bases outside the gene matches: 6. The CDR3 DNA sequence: TGTGCCAGCAGCTTACAGGGGGCCTCCTATGGCTACACCTTC. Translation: CASSLQGASYGYTF.

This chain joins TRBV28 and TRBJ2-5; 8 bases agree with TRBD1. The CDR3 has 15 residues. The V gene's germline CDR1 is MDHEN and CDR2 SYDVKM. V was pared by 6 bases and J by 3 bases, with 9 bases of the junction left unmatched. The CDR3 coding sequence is TGTGCCAGCAGCCGACCAGCGACAGGGGAAGAGACCCAGTACTTC. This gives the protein CASSRPATGEETQYF.

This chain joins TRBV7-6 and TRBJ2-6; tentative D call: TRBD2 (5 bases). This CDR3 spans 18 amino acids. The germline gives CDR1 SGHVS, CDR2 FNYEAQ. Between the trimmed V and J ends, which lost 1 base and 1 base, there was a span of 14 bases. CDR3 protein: CASSLDTGSGSGANVLTF. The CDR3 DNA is TGTGCCAGCAGCTTAGATACGGGGTCAGGATCTGGGGCCAACGTCCTGACTTTC.

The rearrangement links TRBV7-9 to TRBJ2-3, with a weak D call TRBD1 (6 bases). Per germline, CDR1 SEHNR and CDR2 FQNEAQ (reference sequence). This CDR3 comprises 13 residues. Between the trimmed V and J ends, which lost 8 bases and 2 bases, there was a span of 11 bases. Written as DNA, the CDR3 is TGTGCCAGCCAGGGGCGTCCCACAGATACGCAGTATTTT. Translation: CASQGRPTDTQYF.